These 6 T cell receptor beta chains share one sample of origin, sequenced in a study of blood T cell repertoires in COVID-19. TCRdb's copy holds only in-frame clones and misses some; the assay was immunoSEQ multiplex PCR. The sample contains 100,000 or so clones, over 90% of which appear only once. The sequenced sample was peripheral blood. The receptor set was obtained from a human donor with active COVID-19. The donor label of this sample is uncertain.

The V gene is TRBV29-1, the J gene TRBJ2-7; 8 nucleotides line up with TRBD1. V shed 7 bases, J shed 2 bases, and the junction held 1 base outside the gene matches. This CDR3 has 11 amino acids. Germline values: CDR1 SQVTM, CDR2 ANQGSEA. The CDR3: CSGQGTYEQYF. The CDR3 bases are TGCAGCGGACAGGGGACCTACGAGCAGTACTTC.

The rearrangement joins TRBV20-1 to TRBJ2-1, with D possibly being TRBD2 (6 bases). With 3 bases removed from V and 0 bases from J, the gap between germline ends came to 9 bases. The CDR3 is 14 amino acids. Germline V gene data show CDR1 as DFQATT and CDR2 as SNEGSKA (reference sequence). CDR3 amino acids: CSASPGSSYNEQFF. The CDR3 DNA reads TGCAGTGCTAGTCCCGGGAGCTCCTACAATGAGCAGTTCTTC.

The gene calls are TRBV19 and TRBJ2-7; possible D gene TRBD1, 5 bases. The CDR3 loop spans 15 amino acids. V was pared by 4 bases and J by 6 bases, with 19 bases between. The V gene's germline CDR1 is LNHDA and CDR2 SQIVND (reference sequence). CDR3 nucleotide sequence: TGTGCCAGTAGTAGTGTTGGGGTAAGGGGATCCGAGCAGTACTTC. This encodes CASSSVGVRGSEQYF.

This chain uses TRBV30 with TRBJ2-7; D is possibly TRBD1 (6 bases). Germline assignment: CDR1 GTSNPN and CDR2 SVGIG (reference sequence). Trimming took 3 bases from V and 3 from J, leaving 9 bases between them. The CDR3 consists of 12 residues. For the CDR3, the DNA is TGTGCCTGGAGGGGCAGGGGCTACGAGCAGTACTTC. As protein: CAWRGRGYEQYF.

The chain employs TRBV7-9 and TRBJ2-7; the match to TRBD2 covers 12 bases. Germline V gene sequence: CDR1 SEHNR, CDR2 FQNEAQ (reference sequence). The CDR3 consists of 15 residues. V gave up 4 bases and J gave up 1 base; unmatched junction bases: 2. CDR3 amino acids: CASSSLAGGSYEQYF. The CDR3, as DNA: TGTGCCAGCAGCTCACTAGCGGGGGGATCCTACGAGCAGTACTTC.

This clone was detected only once. V usage is TRBV7-9 and J usage is TRBJ2-2; D unclear. Germline CDR1 is SEHNR and CDR2 is FQNEAQ (reference sequence). The CDR3 sequence is 13 residues long. Trimming took off 4 bases at V and 3 bases at J, with 6 bases between the two ends. CDR3 sequence reads: CASSSYDTGELFF. The CDR3 DNA reads as TGTGCCAGCAGCTCCTACGACACCGGGGAGCTGTTTTTT.